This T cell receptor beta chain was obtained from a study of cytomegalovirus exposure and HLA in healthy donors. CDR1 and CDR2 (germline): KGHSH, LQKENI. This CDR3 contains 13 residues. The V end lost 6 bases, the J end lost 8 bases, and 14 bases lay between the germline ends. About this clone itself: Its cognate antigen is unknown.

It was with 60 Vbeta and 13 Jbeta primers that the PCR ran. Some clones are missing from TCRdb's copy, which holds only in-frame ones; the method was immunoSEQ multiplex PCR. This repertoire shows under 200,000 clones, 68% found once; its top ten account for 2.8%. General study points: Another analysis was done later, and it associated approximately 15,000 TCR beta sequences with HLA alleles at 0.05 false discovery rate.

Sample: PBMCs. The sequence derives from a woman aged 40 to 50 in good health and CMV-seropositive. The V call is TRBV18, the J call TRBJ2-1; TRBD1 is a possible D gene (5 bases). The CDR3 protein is CASSRVGADEQFF. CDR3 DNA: TGTGCCAGCTCCCGAGTAGGGGCGGATGAGCAGTTCTTC.